The source of this TCR beta chain is a study of cytomegalovirus exposure and HLA in healthy donors. Study results and limitations: Reported performance of the classifier showed diagnosis of cytomegalovirus status with high specificity and sensitivity.

This CDR3 is built from 13 residues. The V gene lost 6 bases and the J gene lost 0 bases, with 6 bases spanning the gap. Germline V lookup: CDR1 SNHLY, CDR2 FYNNEI. 13 Jbeta primers and 60 Vbeta primers were used for the PCR. The method was immunoSEQ multiplex PCR; TCRdb's version includes in-frame clones alone and lacks a portion of them. Among 80,000 to 100,000 clones, 60% to 75% were seen once, and the ten largest hold less than 1.5%. On this clone itself: The antigen remains unidentified.

The chain recombines TRBV2 with TRBJ1-5, with no clear D. The sequence derives from a female donor in good health and CMV-seronegative. The source material was PBMCs. CDR3 nucleotides: TGTGCCAGCAGGACACATAGCAATCAGCCCCAGCATTTT. This codes for CASRTHSNQPQHF.